This TCR beta chain emerged from a study of blood T cell repertoires in COVID-19. Study-level background: T cells, B-cell-depleted T cells, or PBMCs provided the cDNA or gDNA that served as material.

Measured with immunoSEQ multiplex PCR; TCRdb has only the in-frame clones, and not every one. The sample yields some 460,000 clones, approximately 90% seen once. Individuals drawn from under 30 US areas were about 18 to 100 years old. Germline values: CDR1 MGHDK, CDR2 SYGVNS. V dropped 3 bases and J dropped 1 base, with 9 bases sitting between them. The CDR3 loop spans 14 amino acids. In its sample, this clone was seen once. The chain employs TRBV25-1 and TRBJ1-1; TRBD1 is a possible D gene (5 bases). Sequencing used PBMCs or T cells enriched from blood (not recorded which). The sequence came from a woman between 18 and 30 years old with acute COVID-19. The CDR3 loop is CASSDQGGNTEAFF. The CDR3 DNA follows: TGTGCCAGCAGTGATCAGGGAGGGAACACTGAAGCTTTCTTT.